The clone carrying this T cell receptor beta chain was seen many times. Germline V lookup: CDR1 SGDLS, CDR2 YYNGEE. V lost 1 base and J lost 0, with 7 bases in between. The CDR3 runs to 15 residues. These data belong to a study of blood T cell repertoires in COVID-19. As for the study in general: Both acute and convalescent COVID-19 samples were obtained from the United States, Italy and Spain. From T cells, B-cell-depleted T cells, or PBMCs came the material, which was cDNA or gDNA.

Libraries were prepared by immunoSEQ multiplex PCR; TCRdb keeps only in-frame clonotypes and omits some of them. This table holds roughly 120,000 clones, approximately 65% found once. The J gene is TRBJ1-4, the V gene TRBV9, with D hard to call. Sequencing was carried out using peripheral blood. This sequence originates from a woman aged 60-75 years with acute or convalescent COVID-19. The CDR3 DNA reads as TGTGCCAGCAGCGTATCTACTGCAACTAATGAAAAACTGTTTTTT. This gives the protein CASSVSTATNEKLFF. The full variable domain, completed using reference TRBV9 and TRBJ1-4, is DSGVTQTPKHLITATGQRVTLRCSPRSGDLSVYWYQQSLDQGLQFLIQYYNGEERAKGNILERFSAQQFPDLHSELNLSSLELGDSALYFCASSVSTATNEKLFFGSGTQLSVL.